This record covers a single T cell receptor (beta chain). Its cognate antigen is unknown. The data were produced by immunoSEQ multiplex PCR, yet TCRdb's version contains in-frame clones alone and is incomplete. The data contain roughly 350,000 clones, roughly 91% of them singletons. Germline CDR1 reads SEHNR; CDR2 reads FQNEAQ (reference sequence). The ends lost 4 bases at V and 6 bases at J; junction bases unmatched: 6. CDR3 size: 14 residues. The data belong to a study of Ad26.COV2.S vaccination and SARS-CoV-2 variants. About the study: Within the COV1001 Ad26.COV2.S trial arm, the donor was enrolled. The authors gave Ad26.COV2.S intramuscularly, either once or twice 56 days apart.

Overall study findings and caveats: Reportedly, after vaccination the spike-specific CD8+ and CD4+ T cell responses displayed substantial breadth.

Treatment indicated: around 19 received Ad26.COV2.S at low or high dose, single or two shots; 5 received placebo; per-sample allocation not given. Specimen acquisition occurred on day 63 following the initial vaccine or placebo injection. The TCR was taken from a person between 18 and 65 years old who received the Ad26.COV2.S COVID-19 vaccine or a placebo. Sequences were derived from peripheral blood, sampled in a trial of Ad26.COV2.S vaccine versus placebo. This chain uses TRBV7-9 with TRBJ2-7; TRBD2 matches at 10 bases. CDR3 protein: CASSYSGRAGEQYF. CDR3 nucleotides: TGTGCCAGCAGCTACAGCGGGAGGGCCGGCGAGCAGTACTTC.